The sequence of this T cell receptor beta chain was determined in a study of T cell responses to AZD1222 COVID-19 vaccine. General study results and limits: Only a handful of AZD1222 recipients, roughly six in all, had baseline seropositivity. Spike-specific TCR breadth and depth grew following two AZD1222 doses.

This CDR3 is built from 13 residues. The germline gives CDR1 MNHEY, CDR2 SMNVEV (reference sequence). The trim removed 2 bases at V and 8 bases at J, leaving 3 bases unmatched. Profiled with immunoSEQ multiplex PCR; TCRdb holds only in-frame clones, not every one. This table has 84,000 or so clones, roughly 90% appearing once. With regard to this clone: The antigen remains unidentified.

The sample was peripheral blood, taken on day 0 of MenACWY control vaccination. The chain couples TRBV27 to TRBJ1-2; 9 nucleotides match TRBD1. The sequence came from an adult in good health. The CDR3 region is CASSLRQGGGYTF. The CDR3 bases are TGTGCCAGCAGTTTACGACAGGGGGGAGGCTACACCTTC.